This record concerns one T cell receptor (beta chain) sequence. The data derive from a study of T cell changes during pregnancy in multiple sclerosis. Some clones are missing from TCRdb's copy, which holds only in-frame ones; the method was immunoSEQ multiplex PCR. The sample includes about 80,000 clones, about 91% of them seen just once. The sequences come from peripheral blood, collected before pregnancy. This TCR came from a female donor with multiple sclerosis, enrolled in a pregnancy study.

The DNA of the CDR3 is TGTGCCAGCAGCTCCCAGAGCACAGGGATAAGTGGCTACACCTTC. Translation: CASSSQSTGISGYTF. The rearrangement links TRBV9 to TRBJ1-2, with D possibly being TRBD1 (6 bases). Trimming removed 4 bases from V and 7 bases from J, with 20 bases in between. The CDR3 has 15 amino acids. In germline, CDR1 is SGDLS, CDR2 YYNGEE.